This TCR beta chain was obtained from a study of T cells in Graves' hyperthyroidism and ophthalmopathy. Study observations and caveats: Blood also held most thyroid clonotypes expanded beyond 0.001.

The TCR beta CDR3 regions underwent amplification using RNA transcripts as the source. TCR CDR3 regions were first amplified by RT-PCR with HTBI primers. TCRdb used MiXCR to reprocess the multiplex PCR reads, holding one entry per CDR3 protein. Among around 540,000 distinct CDR3 sequences listed, around 45% were seen once. This clonotype was found a few times. Its specificity is not known. The sequence was obtained from a woman in her late teens or twenties with Graves' hyperthyroidism. Sequencing was done on a sample of peripheral blood or thyroid tissue (not recorded which).

This CDR3 is CAINGGQGQHNYGYTF. As DNA, the CDR3 is TGTGCCATCAACGGGGGTCAGGGACAGCACAACTATGGCTACACCTTC. The chain uses TRBV2 and TRBJ1-2, with 7 nucleotides matching TRBD1. The germline CDR1 and CDR2 sequences are SNHLY and FYNNEI. J lost 2 bases, V lost 10 bases, and 16 bases had no gene match. There are 16 residues in the CDR3.